This T cell receptor (beta chain) was identified during a study of T cell responses to AZD1222 COVID-19 vaccine. Study observations and caveats: Donors, mostly white British, included more females; clonal diversity was possibly underestimated. Baseline seropositivity characterized only six AZD1222 recipients. Vaccine-associated CD4 TCRs ranged over spike, dominating at 160-218 and 743-854.

Produced via immunoSEQ multiplex PCR; TCRdb's table is partial and in-frame only. This repertoire shows 150,000 to 200,000 clones, 88% found once; its top ten account for around 5.2%. CDR1 PRHDT and CDR2 FYEKMQ come from the germline V gene (reference sequence). The CDR3 length is 15 residues. V lost 10 bases to trimming and J lost 0 bases, with 15 bases between them. Concerning this clone: Its antigen remains unknown.

The chain has TRBV13 and TRBJ1-4, with a weak D call TRBD1 (5 bases). This TCR derives from an adult in good health. This specimen was peripheral blood, taken on day 0 of AZD1222 vaccination. CDR3 sequence: CANQLTVATNEKLFF. The CDR3 DNA sequence: TGTGCCAACCAACTGACAGTCGCAACTAATGAAAAACTGTTTTTT.